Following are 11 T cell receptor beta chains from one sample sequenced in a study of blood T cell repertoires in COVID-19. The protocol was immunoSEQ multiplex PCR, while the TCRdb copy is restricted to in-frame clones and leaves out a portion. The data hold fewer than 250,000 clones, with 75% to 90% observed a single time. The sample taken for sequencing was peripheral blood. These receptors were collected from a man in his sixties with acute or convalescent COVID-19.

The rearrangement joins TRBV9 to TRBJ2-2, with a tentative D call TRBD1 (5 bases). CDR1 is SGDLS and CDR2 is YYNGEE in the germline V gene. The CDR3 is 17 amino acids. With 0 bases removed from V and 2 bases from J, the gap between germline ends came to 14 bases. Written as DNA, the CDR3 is TGTGCCAGCAGCGTAGTAGGGGCAGGGCTCAACACCGGGGAGCTGTTTTTT. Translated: CASSVVGAGLNTGELFF. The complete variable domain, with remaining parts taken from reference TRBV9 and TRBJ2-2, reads DSGVTQTPKHLITATGQRVTLRCSPRSGDLSVYWYQQSLDQGLQFLIQYYNGEERAKGNILERFSAQQFPDLHSELNLSSLELGDSALYFCASSVVGAGLNTGELFFGEGSRLTVL.

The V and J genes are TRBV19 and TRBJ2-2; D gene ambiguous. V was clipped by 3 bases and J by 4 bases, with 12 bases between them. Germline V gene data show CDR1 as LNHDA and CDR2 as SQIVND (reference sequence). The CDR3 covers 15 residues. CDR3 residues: CASSIRVATTGELFF. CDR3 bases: TGTGCCAGTAGTATTCGAGTAGCTACCACCGGGGAGCTGTTTTTT.

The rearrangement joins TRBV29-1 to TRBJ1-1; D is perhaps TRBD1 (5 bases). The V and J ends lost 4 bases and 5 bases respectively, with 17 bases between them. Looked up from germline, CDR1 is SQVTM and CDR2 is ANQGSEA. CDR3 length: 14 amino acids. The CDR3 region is CSVVTDRGGTEAFF. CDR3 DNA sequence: TGCAGCGTTGTGACAGATCGCGGGGGAACTGAAGCTTTCTTT. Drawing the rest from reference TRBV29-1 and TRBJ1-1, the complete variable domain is SAVISQKPSRDICQRGTSLTIQCQVDSQVTMMFWYRQQPGQSLTLIATANQGSEATYESGFVIDKFPISRPNLTFSTLTVSNMSPEDSSIYLCSVVTDRGGTEAFFGQGTRLTVV.

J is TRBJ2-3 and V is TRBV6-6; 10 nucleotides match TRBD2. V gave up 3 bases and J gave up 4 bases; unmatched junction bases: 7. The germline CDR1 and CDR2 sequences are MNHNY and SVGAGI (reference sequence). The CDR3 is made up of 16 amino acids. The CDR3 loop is CASSYQTSGSPDTQYF. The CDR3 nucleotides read TGTGCCAGCAGTTATCAGACTAGCGGGTCCCCAGATACGCAGTATTTT.

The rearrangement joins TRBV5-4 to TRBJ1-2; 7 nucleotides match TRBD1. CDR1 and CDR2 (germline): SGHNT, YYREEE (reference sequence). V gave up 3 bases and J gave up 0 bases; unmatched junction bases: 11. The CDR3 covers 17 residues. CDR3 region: CASSYARQGTANYGYTF. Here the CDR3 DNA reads TGTGCCAGCAGCTACGCGAGACAGGGAACGGCTAACTATGGCTACACCTTC.

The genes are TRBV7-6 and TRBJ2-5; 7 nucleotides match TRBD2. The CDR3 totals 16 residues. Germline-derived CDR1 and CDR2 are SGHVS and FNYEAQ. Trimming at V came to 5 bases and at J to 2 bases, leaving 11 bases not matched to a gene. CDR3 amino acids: CASSIGTSGIQETQYF. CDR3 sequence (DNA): TGTGCCAGCAGCATAGGCACAAGCGGGATTCAAGAGACCCAGTACTTC.

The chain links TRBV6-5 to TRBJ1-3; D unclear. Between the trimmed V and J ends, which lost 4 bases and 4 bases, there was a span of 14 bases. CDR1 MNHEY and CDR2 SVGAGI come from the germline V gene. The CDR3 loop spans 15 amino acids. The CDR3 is CASSSPRGFGNTIYF. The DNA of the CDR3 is TGTGCCAGCAGTTCCCCCCGCGGATTCGGAAACACCATATATTTT.

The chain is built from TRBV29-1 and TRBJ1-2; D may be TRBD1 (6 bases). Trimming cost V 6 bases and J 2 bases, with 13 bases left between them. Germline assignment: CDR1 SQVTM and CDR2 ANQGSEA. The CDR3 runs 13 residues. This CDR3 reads CSVAGDINYGYTF. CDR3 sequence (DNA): TGCAGCGTCGCAGGGGATATAAACTATGGCTACACCTTC.

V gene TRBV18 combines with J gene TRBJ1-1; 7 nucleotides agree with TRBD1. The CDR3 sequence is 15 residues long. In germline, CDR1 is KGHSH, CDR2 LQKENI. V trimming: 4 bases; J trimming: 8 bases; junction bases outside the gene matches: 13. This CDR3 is CASSQSRQGGEEAFF. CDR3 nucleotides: TGTGCCAGCTCACAAAGCCGACAGGGCGGGGAAGAAGCTTTCTTT.

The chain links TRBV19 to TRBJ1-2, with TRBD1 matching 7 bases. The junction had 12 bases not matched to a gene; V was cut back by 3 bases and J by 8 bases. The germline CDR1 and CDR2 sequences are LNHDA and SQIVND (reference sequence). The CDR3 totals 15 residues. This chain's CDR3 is CASSINEGARWGYTF. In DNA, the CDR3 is TGTGCCAGTAGTATTAACGAGGGGGCGCGCTGGGGCTACACCTTC.

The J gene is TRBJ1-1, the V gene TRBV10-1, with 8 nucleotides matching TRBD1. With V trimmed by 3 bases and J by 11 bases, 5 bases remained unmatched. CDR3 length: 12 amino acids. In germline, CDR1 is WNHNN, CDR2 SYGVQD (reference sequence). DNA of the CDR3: TGCGCCAGCAGTGAAGGCAGGGGGCATGCTTTCTTT. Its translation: CASSEGRGHAFF.